Each of the 17 T cell receptor beta chains below was sequenced from the same sample in a study of blood T cell repertoires in COVID-19. Generated by immunoSEQ multiplex PCR, the TCRdb table keeps only in-frame clones and is missing some. This sample carries a few hundred thousand clones, more than 65% of them seen once, and the ten largest clones take around 3.7%. The sequencing input was PBMCs or T cells enriched from blood (not recorded which). All receptors come from a man over 45 who had recovered from COVID-19.

V usage is TRBV7-2 and J usage is TRBJ1-3, with 9 nucleotides matching TRBD1. Germline V CDR1 and CDR2: SGHTA, FQGNSA. This CDR3 is 14 amino acids long. Trimming cost V 5 bases and J 4 bases; bases outside gene matches: 3. DNA for the CDR3: TGTGCCAGCAGCATAGGGACAGGGGGAAACACCATATATTTT. This translates into CASSIGTGGNTIYF.

The chain links TRBV11-2 to TRBJ2-3; D is ambiguous. V was trimmed by 5 bases and J by 2 bases, leaving 5 bases between them. The CDR3 has 12 residues. Germline V gene sequence: CDR1 SGHAT, CDR2 FQNNGV. For the CDR3, the DNA is TGTGCCAGCAGCCACTACACAGATACGCAGTATTTT. Protein product: CASSHYTDTQYF.

This clone occurred a few times. V and J are TRBV6-5 and TRBJ1-2, with 7 bases aligning to TRBD1. In germline, CDR1 is MNHEY, CDR2 SVGAGI. Trimming removed 6 bases from V and 4 bases from J; junction bases left unmatched: 8. The CDR3 totals 14 residues. CDR3 residues: CASSQTGQSYGYTF. The CDR3 nucleotides read TGTGCCAGCAGCCAGACAGGGCAAAGCTATGGCTACACCTTC.

This clone appeared a few times. This rearrangement joins TRBV7-3 to TRBJ1-1, with D tentatively TRBD1 (5 bases). Germline-derived CDR1 and CDR2 are SGHTA and FQGTGA. The CDR3 covers 13 residues. V was clipped by 3 bases and J by 1 base, with 6 bases between them. The CDR3: CASSLTENTEAFF. In nucleotides, the CDR3 is TGTGCCAGCAGCTTGACAGAGAACACTGAAGCTTTCTTT.

V gene TRBV9 combines with J gene TRBJ2-1; a weak D match, TRBD1 (5 bases). Trimming took 0 bases from V and 4 from J, leaving 11 bases between them. Germline V gene lookup returns CDR1 SGDLS and CDR2 YYNGEE. This CDR3 region has 15 residues. The CDR3: CASSVDGARYNEQFF. Here the CDR3 DNA reads TGTGCCAGCAGCGTAGATGGGGCGCGATACAATGAGCAGTTCTTC.

V gene TRBV27 combines with J gene TRBJ2-1; unclear D gene. The germline V gene encodes CDR1 MNHEY and CDR2 SMNVEV (reference sequence). This CDR3 spans 14 amino acids. V was shortened by 4 bases and J by 4 bases, with 11 bases between the two germline ends. DNA for the CDR3: TGTGCCAGCAGTTCTCTAGGAGATTACAATGAGCAGTTCTTC. This encodes CASSSLGDYNEQFF.

The rearrangement links TRBV29-1 to TRBJ1-5; maybe TRBD1 (5 bases). The germline V gene has CDR1 SQVTM and CDR2 ANQGSEA. V lost 5 bases and J lost 4, with 9 bases in between. This CDR3 is 12 amino acids long. The CDR3 protein is CSVKDTNQPQHF. For the CDR3, the DNA is TGCAGCGTTAAGGACACAAATCAGCCCCAGCATTTT. The entire variable domain, with the rest obtained from reference TRBV29-1 and TRBJ1-5, is as follows: SAVISQKPSRDICQRGTSLTIQCQVDSQVTMMFWYRQQPGQSLTLIATANQGSEATYESGFVIDKFPISRPNLTFSTLTVSNMSPEDSSIYLCSVKDTNQPQHFGDGTRLSIL.

The rearrangement links TRBV6-2 or TRBV6-3 to TRBJ1-2; D unclear. The CDR3 loop spans 17 amino acids. Germline loops: CDR1 MNHEY, CDR2 SVGEGT. With 5 bases removed from V and 4 bases from J, the gap between germline ends came to 23 bases. CDR3 residues: CASSTDWITPPGYGYTF. CDR3 nucleotides: TGTGCCAGCAGTACCGACTGGATTACCCCTCCGGGCTATGGCTACACCTTC.

The chain employs TRBV25-1 and TRBJ1-2, with D possibly matching TRBD1 (5 bases). There are 15 residues in the CDR3. Germline values: CDR1 MGHDK, CDR2 SYGVNS. V lost 7 bases, J lost 0 bases, and 15 bases lay in between. The CDR3 here is CASTGGDVPNYGYTF. The CDR3, as DNA: TGTGCCAGCACTGGGGGGGACGTCCCTAACTATGGCTACACCTTC.

This clone occurred a few times. The chain uses TRBV7-9 and TRBJ2-1; TRBD2 agrees at 9 bases. The CDR3 spans 13 residues. V gave up 6 bases and J gave up 6 bases; unmatched junction bases: 3. Germline CDR1 reads SEHNR; CDR2 reads FQNEAQ (reference sequence). The CDR3 loop is CASRRGGGNEQFF. DNA for the CDR3: TGTGCCAGCAGGCGGGGGGGAGGCAATGAGCAGTTCTTC.

The chain recombines TRBV2 with TRBJ2-7, with 10 bases lining up with TRBD2. CDR3 length: 17 amino acids. CDR1 is SNHLY, CDR2 FYNNEI, per germline. The V and J ends lost 7 bases and 3 bases, in that order; junction bases with no gene match: 15. The CDR3 DNA follows: TGTGCCAGCACTCCCCTAGCGGGGGTACCCTACCGCTACGAGCAGTACTTC. This translates into CASTPLAGVPYRYEQYF. The whole variable domain, remainder taken from reference TRBV2 and TRBJ2-7, is EPEVTQTPSHQVTQMGQEVILRCVPISNHLYFYWYRQILGQKVEFLVSFYNNEISEKSEIFDDQFSVERPDGSNFTLKIRSTKLEDSAMYFCASTPLAGVPYRYEQYFGPGTRLTVT.

V usage is TRBV11-3 and J usage is TRBJ2-2, with 8 bases matching TRBD2. The germline CDR1 and CDR2 sequences are SGHNT and YENEEA. V lost 5 bases and J lost 0; bases outside the gene matches: 8. The CDR3 totals 17 residues. Here the CDR3 DNA reads TGTGCCAGCAGCACTCGGGGGGGCCTGACGAACACCGGGGAGCTGTTTTTT. It yields the protein CASSTRGGLTNTGELFF. The whole variable domain, filled in from reference TRBV11-3 and TRBJ2-2, reads EAGVVQSPRYKIIEKKQPVAFWCNPISGHNTLYWYLQNLGQGPELLIRYENEEAVDDSQLPKDRFSAERLKGVDSTLKIQPAELGDSAVYLCASSTRGGLTNTGELFFGEGSRLTVL.

The chain recombines TRBV24-1 with TRBJ2-2; 7 bases align to TRBD2. The CDR3 loop spans 16 amino acids. Germline V gene data show CDR1 as KGHDR and CDR2 as SFDVKD. Trimming removed 5 bases from V and 2 bases from J; junction bases left unmatched: 7. The DNA for the CDR3 is TGTGCCACCAGTGGTAGCGGGCAGCTTAACACCGGGGAGCTGTTTTTT. Protein: CATSGSGQLNTGELFF.

This rearrangement joins TRBV5-1 to TRBJ1-6; 8 bases align to TRBD1. Germline CDR1 SGHRS, CDR2 YFSETQ. This CDR3 spans 17 amino acids. Trimming at V came to 3 bases and at J to 0 bases, leaving 5 bases not matched to a gene. DNA for the CDR3: TGCGCCAGCAGCTCCGACAGGGGAATCTCCTATAATTCACCCCTCCACTTT. Translating it yields CASSSDRGISYNSPLHF. The full variable domain, completed using reference TRBV5-1 and TRBJ1-6, is KAGVTQTPRYLIKTRGQQVTLSCSPISGHRSVSWYQQTPGQGLQFLFEYFSETQRNKGNFPGRFSGRQFSNSRSEMNVSTLELGDSALYLCASSSDRGISYNSPLHFGNGTRLTVT.

The genes are TRBV6-5 and TRBJ2-7; TRBD2 matches 11 bases. V shed 6 bases, J shed 2 bases, and the junction held 6 bases outside the gene matches. The CDR3 totals 15 residues. In germline, CDR1 is MNHEY, CDR2 SVGAGI. The CDR3 sequence: CASSAGTSGPYEQYF. CDR3 nucleotide sequence: TGTGCCAGCAGCGCCGGGACTAGCGGTCCCTACGAGCAGTACTTC.

This clone showed up just a few times. The chain couples TRBV3-1 (or the pseudogene TRBV3-2) to TRBJ1-2; no reliable D call. The V and J ends lost 4 bases and 8 bases respectively, with 20 bases between them. Germline CDR1 and CDR2: LGHDT and YNNKEL (reference sequence). CDR3 length: 15 amino acids. CDR3 bases: TGTGCCAGCAGCCGAACGGAGGTCCAACAGAGCGGCTACACCTTC. This sequence encodes CASSRTEVQQSGYTF.

The rearrangement joins TRBV12-3 or TRBV12-4 to TRBJ2-3; TRBD2 might be the D (5 bases). The CDR3 is 13 residues long. The V and J ends lost 9 bases and 6 bases respectively, with 16 bases between them. DNA for the CDR3: TGTGCCAGATCCGGGATTTGCGAGGATACGCAGTATTTT. This encodes CARSGICEDTQYF.